These 5 T cell receptor beta chains were all obtained from the same sample, sequenced in a study of T cells in Graves' hyperthyroidism and ophthalmopathy. Amplification of TCR beta CDR3 regions was performed using RNA transcripts as template. HTBI primers drove first-round RT-PCR of the TCR CDR3. TCRdb called the multiplex PCR reads again in MiXCR, with one record for every CDR3 protein. Here the sample spans about 560,000 distinct CDR3 sequences, 16% being singletons. The sequencing input was blood. These receptors were obtained from a woman under 30 with Graves' hyperthyroidism.

There are many counts of this clonotype. In DNA, the CDR3 is TGTGCCAGCAGCTTAGATGCGGGGGGCACCTCCTACGAGCAGTACTTC. It specifies CASSLDAGGTSYEQYF. V usage is TRBV7-2 and J usage is TRBJ2-7; 8 bases match TRBD2. The V and J ends lost 1 base and 0 bases, in that order; junction bases with no gene match: 5. The germline V gene has CDR1 SGHTA and CDR2 FQGNSA. The CDR3 covers 16 residues.

In its sample, this clonotype was seen many times. V is TRBV12-3 or TRBV12-4 and J is TRBJ1-5, with TRBD1 as a possible D gene (5 bases). V gave up 5 bases and J gave up 1 base, with 12 bases separating them. The CDR3 extends over 15 amino acids. For the CDR3, the DNA is TGTGCCAGCAGTGGGGGACGGTCGAGCAATCAGCCCCAGCATTTT. Encoded protein: CASSGGRSSNQPQHF.

This clonotype has at least ten counts. The chain carries TRBV12-3 or TRBV12-4 and TRBJ1-2; unclear D gene. Deletions cut 5 bases from V and 7 bases from J, with 8 bases between. The CDR3 totals 11 residues. CDR3 bases: TGTGCCAGCAGTAGGCGGGGTGGCTACACCTTC. Protein sequence: CASSRRGGYTF.

This clonotype was seen many times. The rearrangement joins TRBV2 to TRBJ2-3, with 8 bases that match TRBD2. CDR3 size: 14 residues. The ends lost 6 bases at V and 0 bases at J; junction bases unmatched: 2. Germline CDR1 reads SNHLY; CDR2 reads FYNNEI. The CDR3 bases are TGTGCCAGCAGACTAGCGGCTAGCACAGATACGCAGTATTTT. Protein sequence: CASRLAASTDTQYF.

At least ten counts were recorded for this clonotype. This chain uses TRBV6-1 with TRBJ1-1; D call uncertain. The CDR3 contains 13 residues. Trimming removed 6 bases from V and 3 bases from J, with 11 bases in between. CDR1 and CDR2 from the germline V gene are MNHNS and SASEGT. The CDR3 reads CASSKREDTEAFF. The CDR3 nucleotides are TGTGCCAGCAGCAAAAGGGAGGACACTGAAGCTTTCTTT.